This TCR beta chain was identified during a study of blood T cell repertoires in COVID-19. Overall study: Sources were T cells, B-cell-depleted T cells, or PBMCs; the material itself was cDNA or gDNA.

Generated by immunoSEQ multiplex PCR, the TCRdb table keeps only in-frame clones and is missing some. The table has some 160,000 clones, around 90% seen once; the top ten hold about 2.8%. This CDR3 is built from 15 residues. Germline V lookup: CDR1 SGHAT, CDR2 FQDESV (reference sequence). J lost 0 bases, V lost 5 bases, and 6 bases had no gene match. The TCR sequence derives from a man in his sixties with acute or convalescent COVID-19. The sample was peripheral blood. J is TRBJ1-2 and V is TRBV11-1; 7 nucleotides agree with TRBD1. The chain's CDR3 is CASSQGTATNYGYTF. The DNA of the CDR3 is TGTGCCAGCAGCCAAGGGACAGCCACTAACTATGGCTACACCTTC.